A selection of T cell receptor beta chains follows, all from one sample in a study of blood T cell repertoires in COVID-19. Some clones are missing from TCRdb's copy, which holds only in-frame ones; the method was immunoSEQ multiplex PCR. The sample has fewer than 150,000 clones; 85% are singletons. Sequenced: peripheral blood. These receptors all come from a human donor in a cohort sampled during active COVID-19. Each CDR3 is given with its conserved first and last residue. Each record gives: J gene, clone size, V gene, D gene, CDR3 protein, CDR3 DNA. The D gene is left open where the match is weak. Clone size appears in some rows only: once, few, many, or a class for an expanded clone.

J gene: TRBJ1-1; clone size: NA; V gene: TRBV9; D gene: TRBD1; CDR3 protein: CASSVDLTGPEAFF; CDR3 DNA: TGTGCCAGCAGCGTAGACTTGACAGGGCCTGAAGCTTTCTTT
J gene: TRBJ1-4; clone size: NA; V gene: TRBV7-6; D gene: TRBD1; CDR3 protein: CASSRDRDDWGKLFF; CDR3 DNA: TGTGCCAGCAGCCGGGACAGGGACGACTGGGGAAAACTGTTTTTT
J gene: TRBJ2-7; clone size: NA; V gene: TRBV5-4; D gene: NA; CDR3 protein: CASSLTTGDYEQYF; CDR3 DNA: TGTGCCAGCAGCTTAACCACAGGAGACTACGAGCAGTACTTC
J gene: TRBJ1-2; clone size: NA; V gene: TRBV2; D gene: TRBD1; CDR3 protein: CASSDPDRGDGYTF; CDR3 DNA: TGTGCCAGCAGTGATCCGGACAGGGGAGATGGCTACACCTTC
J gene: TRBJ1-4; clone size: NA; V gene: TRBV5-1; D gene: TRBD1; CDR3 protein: CASSLEGTAYTPNEKLFF; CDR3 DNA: TGCGCCAGCAGCTTGGAAGGGACAGCCTACACCCCTAATGAAAAACTGTTTTTT
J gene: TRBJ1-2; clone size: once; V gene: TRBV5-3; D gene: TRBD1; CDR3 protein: CARSFPGTGESYTF; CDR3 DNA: TGTGCCAGAAGCTTCCCTGGGACAGGGGAGAGCTACACCTTC
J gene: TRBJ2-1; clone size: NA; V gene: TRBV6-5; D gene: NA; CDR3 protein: CASTRGGGSEQFF; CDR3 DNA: TGTGCCAGCACCCGAGGGGGGGGCAGTGAGCAGTTCTTC
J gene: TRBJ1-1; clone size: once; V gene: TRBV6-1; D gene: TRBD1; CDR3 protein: CASSEVQGTGSSF; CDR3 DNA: TGTGCCAGCAGTGAAGTCCAGGGGACAGGGTCGTCCTTT
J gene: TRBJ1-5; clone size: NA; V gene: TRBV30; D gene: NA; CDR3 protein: CAWRTGSNQPQHF; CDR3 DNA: TGTGCCTGGAGGACAGGTAGCAATCAGCCCCAGCATTTT
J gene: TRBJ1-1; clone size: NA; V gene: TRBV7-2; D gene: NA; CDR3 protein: CASSFTAGDTEAFF; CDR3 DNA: TGTGCCAGCAGCTTTACTGCCGGGGACACTGAAGCTTTCTTT
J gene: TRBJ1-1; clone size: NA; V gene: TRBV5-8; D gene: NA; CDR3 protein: CASSFSPRERNTEAFF; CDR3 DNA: TGTGCCAGCAGCTTTTCCCCGCGGGAGCGAAACACTGAAGCTTTCTTT
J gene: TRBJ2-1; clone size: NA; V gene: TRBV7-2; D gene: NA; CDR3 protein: CASSPTGQQFF; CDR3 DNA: TGTGCCAGCAGCCCTACAGGGCAGCAGTTCTTC
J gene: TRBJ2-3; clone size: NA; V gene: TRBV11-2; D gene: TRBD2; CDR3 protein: CASSSKSGVSTDTQYF; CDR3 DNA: TGTGCCAGCAGCTCCAAGAGCGGGGTGTCTACAGATACGCAGTATTTT
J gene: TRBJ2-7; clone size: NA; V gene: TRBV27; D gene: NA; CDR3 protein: CASSPLVGGYEQYF; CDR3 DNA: TGTGCCAGCAGTCCTCTGGTGGGAGGCTACGAGCAGTACTTC
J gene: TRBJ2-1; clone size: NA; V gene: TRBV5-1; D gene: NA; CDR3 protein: CASSLRGGFGNEQFF; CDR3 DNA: TGCGCCAGCAGCTTGAGGGGAGGTTTTGGGAATGAGCAGTTCTTC
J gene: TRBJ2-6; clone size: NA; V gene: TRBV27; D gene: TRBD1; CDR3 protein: CASSGATGSASGANVLTF; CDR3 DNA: TGTGCCAGCAGTGGCGCGACAGGGTCTGCCTCTGGGGCCAACGTCCTGACTTTC
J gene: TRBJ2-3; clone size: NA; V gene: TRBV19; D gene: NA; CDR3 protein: CASSIVVPGASTDTQYF; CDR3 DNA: TGTGCCAGTAGTATAGTAGTCCCGGGAGCTAGCACAGATACGCAGTATTTT
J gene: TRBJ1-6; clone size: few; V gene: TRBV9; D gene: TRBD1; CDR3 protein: CASSRTGFNSPLHF; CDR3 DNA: TGTGCCAGCAGCCGGACAGGGTTCAATTCACCCCTCCACTTT
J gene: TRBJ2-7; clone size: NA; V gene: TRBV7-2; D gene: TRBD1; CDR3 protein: CASSLSKGQGYEQYF; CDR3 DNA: TGTGCCAGCAGCTTAAGCAAGGGACAGGGGTACGAGCAGTACTTC
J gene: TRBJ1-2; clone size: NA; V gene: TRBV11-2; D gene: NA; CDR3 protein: CASSLGVYRAYGYTF; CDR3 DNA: TGTGCCAGCAGCTTAGGGGTGTACAGGGCCTATGGCTACACCTTC
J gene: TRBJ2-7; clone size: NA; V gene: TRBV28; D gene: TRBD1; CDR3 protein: CASSDRGGNYEQYF; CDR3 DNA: TGTGCCAGCAGCGACAGAGGGGGCAACTACGAGCAGTACTTC